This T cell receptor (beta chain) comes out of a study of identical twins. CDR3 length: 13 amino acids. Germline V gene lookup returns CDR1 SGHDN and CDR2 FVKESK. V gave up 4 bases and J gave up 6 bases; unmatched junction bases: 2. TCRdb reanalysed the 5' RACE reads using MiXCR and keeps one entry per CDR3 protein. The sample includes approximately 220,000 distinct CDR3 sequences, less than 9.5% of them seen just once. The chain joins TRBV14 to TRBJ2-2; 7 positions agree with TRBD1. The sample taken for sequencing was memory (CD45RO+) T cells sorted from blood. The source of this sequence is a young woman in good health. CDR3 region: CASSLQGAGELFF. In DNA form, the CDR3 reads TGTGCCAGCAGCCTTCAGGGGGCCGGGGAGCTGTTTTTT.